These 29 T cell receptor beta chains share one sample of origin, sequenced in a study of tumor and adjacent non-tumor tissue in lung cancer. No cell sorting was done before RNA was extracted from the tissue. The library came from three nested PCR rounds adapted from ARM-PCR protocols. MiXCR was run by TCRdb on the multiplex PCR reads, yielding one entry per CDR3 protein. The sample yields about 93,000 distinct CDR3 sequences, about 70% seen once. The sequenced sample consisted of lung tumor tissue. These receptors all come from a man aged 60 to 75 with non-small cell lung cancer.

The sample holds many counts of this clonotype. This chain connects TRBV28 to TRBJ2-1, with TRBD2 as a possible D gene (6 bases). The germline V gene has CDR1 MDHEN and CDR2 SYDVKM. Between the trimmed V and J ends, which lost 6 bases and 8 bases, there was a span of 17 bases. The CDR3 loop spans 14 amino acids. The CDR3 region is CASRPPGGTYEQFF. The CDR3 DNA follows: TGTGCCAGCAGACCCCCTGGCGGGACCTATGAGCAGTTCTTC.

CDR3 amino acids: CANSLGLAGGSDTQYF. The CDR3 nucleotides read TGTGCCAACAGCCTCGGACTAGCGGGAGGGTCAGATACGCAGTATTTT. V usage is TRBV12-3 or TRBV12-4 and J usage is TRBJ2-3, with 15 bases aligning to TRBD2. This CDR3 is 16 amino acids long. The V and J ends lost 10 bases and 4 bases, in that order; junction bases with no gene match: 9.

To note about this clonotype: The missing conserved phenylalanine or tryptophan at the end of this CDR3 makes a read error likely. V usage is TRBV29-1 and J usage is TRBJ2-5; TRBD2 agrees at 14 bases. Trimming at V came to 6 bases and at J to 6 bases, leaving 9 bases not matched to a gene. The CDR3 contains 15 residues. Germline V gives CDR1 SQVTM, CDR2 ANQGSEA. The CDR3 region has the DNA TGCAGCGTACCTGGACTAGCGGGAGGAACGCAGACCCAGTACCAC. Translating gives CSVPGLAGGTQTQYH.

The rearrangement uses TRBV5-6 and TRBJ2-1; D is ambiguous. The CDR3 has 14 amino acids. The germline gives CDR1 SGHDT, CDR2 YYEEEE. V was pared by 0 bases and J by 7 bases, with 11 bases between. CDR3 region: CASSLETMYNEQFF. CDR3 DNA: TGTGCCAGCAGCTTGGAGACAATGTATAATGAGCAGTTCTTC.

This clonotype was seen repeatedly, ten times or more. The CDR3 region is CASSLAQTGNTIYF. CDR3 in DNA: TGTGCCAGCAGTTTGGCACAAACCGGAAACACCATATATTTT. The V call is TRBV12-3 or TRBV12-4, the J call TRBJ1-3; no clear D. V was shortened by 3 bases and J by 4 bases, with 10 bases between the two germline ends. The CDR3 is 14 amino acids.

This clonotype was seen at least ten times. This rearrangement joins TRBV10-3 to TRBJ2-1, with a weak D call TRBD2 (5 bases). There are 14 residues in the CDR3. V shed 8 bases and J shed 1 base, with 12 bases lying between them. The germline V gene encodes CDR1 ENHRY and CDR2 SYGVKD. The CDR3 bases are TGTGCCATCGGTCCCGGGGTATCCTACAATGAGCAGTTCTTC. It codes for CAIGPGVSYNEQFF.

The rearrangement links TRBV2 to TRBJ1-5; possible D gene TRBD1, 6 bases. V was shortened by 2 bases and J by 0 bases, with 8 bases between the two germline ends. CDR1 is SNHLY and CDR2 is FYNNEI in the germline V gene. This CDR3 comprises 15 residues. In DNA form, the CDR3 reads TGTGCCAGCAGTGAAAGGACAGTTAGCAATCAGCCCCAGCATTTT. The encoded protein is CASSERTVSNQPQHF.

The chain is built from TRBV12-3 or TRBV12-4 and TRBJ2-7; a possible D gene is TRBD2 (6 bases). Trimming shortened V by 8 bases and J by 2 bases, and 37 bases separated the two germline ends. The CDR3 spans 21 residues. CDR3 loop: CASHLTPVVLLVGGPTYEQYF. CDR3 sequence (DNA): TGTGCCAGCCATTTGACTCCGGTGGTCCTTTTGGTGGGAGGACCAACCTACGAGCAGTACTTC.

The chain has TRBV5-5 and TRBJ2-5; D might be TRBD2 (5 bases). Germline loops: CDR1 SGHKS, CDR2 YYEKEE (reference sequence). CDR3 length: 17 amino acids. CDR3 in DNA: TGTATCAGCAGCCATTGGGGAGTTACAGTGAAACAAGAGACCCAGTACTTC. Amino acids: CISSHWGVTVKQETQYF. Full variable domain (missing parts from reference TRBV5-5 and TRBJ2-5): DAGVTQSPTHLIKTRGQQVTLRCSPISGHKSVSWYQQVLGQGPQFIFQYYEKEERGRGNFPDRFSARQFPNYSSELNVNALLLGDSALYLCISSHWGVTVKQETQYFGPGTRLLVL.

Notes on this clonotype: Possible read error: a much larger clone is one base away. The chain employs TRBV12-3 or TRBV12-4 and TRBJ2-3, with 14 bases aligning to TRBD2. This CDR3 is built from 19 residues. V dropped 4 bases and J dropped 0; count of bases not matched to a gene: 9. CDR3 amino acids: CASSSMGLAGARSTDTQYF. The CDR3 DNA is TGTGCCAGCAGTTCCATGGGACTAGCGGGGGCGAGGAGCACAGATACGCAGTATTTT.

About this clonotype itself: A much larger clone lies one base from this, so it may be a read error. The chain recombines TRBV24-1 with TRBJ2-1; 11 bases line up with TRBD2. Germline V gene sequence: CDR1 KGHDR, CDR2 SFDVKD. There are 18 residues in the CDR3. Unmatched junction bases numbered 9, after V lost 4 bases and J lost 2 bases. As DNA, the CDR3 is TGTGCCACCAGTGAGTCTCCTAGCGGGGGGCCTGCCTACAATGAGCAGTTCTTC. Protein: CATSESPSGGPAYNEQFF.

With respect to this clonotype: This may stem from a read error, because a much larger clone lies one nucleotide away. The chain carries TRBV5-6 and TRBJ2-1; D may be TRBD1 (5 bases). Trimming took off 3 bases at V and 5 bases at J, with 21 bases between the two ends. Looked up from germline, CDR1 is SGHDT and CDR2 is YYEEEE. The length of the CDR3 is 17 residues. CDR3 sequence: CASSSRTRQVWDNEQFF. The DNA of the CDR3 is TGTGCCAGCAGCTCCCGGACAAGGCAGGTGTGGGACAATGAGCAGTTCTTC.

Turning to this clonotype: It may be a read error: a sequence one base away is much more abundant. This chain uses TRBV6-6 with TRBJ2-2; D is undetermined. The CDR3 is 13 amino acids. The V end was cut by 2 bases, the J end by 5 bases, with 6 bases between. CDR1 is MNHNY, CDR2 SVGAGI, per germline (reference sequence). The CDR3 DNA reads TGTGCCAGCAGTTACCCCAAGACCGGGGAGCTGTTTTTT. Translation: CASSYPKTGELFF.

Concerning this clonotype itself: A junction end diverges from the germline sequence, so it may reflect a read error. V gene TRBV12-3 or TRBV12-4 combines with J gene TRBJ2-2; 13 bases agree with TRBD2. The CDR3 is 16 residues long. CDR3 protein: CANGGTSGKPTGELFF. For the CDR3, the DNA is TGTGCCAATGGTGGGACTAGCGGGAAACCCACCGGGGAACTGTTTTTT.

For this clonotype: Germline is not matched at one junction end, which may reflect a read error. The rearrangement links TRBV11-3 to TRBJ2-5; possibly TRBD1 or TRBD2 for D (7 bases each). Germline V gives CDR1 SGHNT, CDR2 YENEEA. CDR3 length: 16 residues. The CDR3 nucleotides are TGTGCCAGTAGCTTAGAGAGCGGGACAGTCGGAGAGACCAAATACTTC. The encoded protein is CASSLESGTVGETKYF. Filled out from reference TRBV11-3 and TRBJ2-5, the complete variable domain reads EAGVVQSPRYKIIEKKQPVAFWCNPISGHNTLYWYLQNLGQGPELLIRYENEEAVDDSQLPKDRFSAERLKGVDSTLKIQPAELGDSAVYLCASSLESGTVGETKYFGPGTRLLVL.

Note on this clonotype: One end of the junction does not line up with germline, which may come from a read error. This chain joins TRBV11-1 and TRBJ2-7; D is uncertain. Per germline, CDR1 SGHAT and CDR2 FQDESV (reference sequence). This CDR3 contains 13 residues. The CDR3 here is CANSLPGAYGQYF. The CDR3 DNA reads as TGTGCCAACAGCCTACCCGGCGCCTACGGGCAGTACTTC.

The chain recombines TRBV11-2 with TRBJ2-5, with D unclear. Per the germline V gene, CDR1 is SGHAT and CDR2 is FQNNGV. The CDR3 sequence is 13 residues long. The V end lost 5 bases, the J end lost 1 base, and 8 bases lay between the germline ends. CDR3 bases: TGTGCCAGCAGCCCATCACTCCAAGAGACCCAGTACTTC. Its translation is CASSPSLQETQYF.

In this sample, this clonotype turned up many times. The J gene is TRBJ2-1, the V gene TRBV20-1; 9 nucleotides line up with TRBD2. The CDR3 consists of 12 residues. The germline CDR1 and CDR2 sequences are DFQATT and SNEGSKA (reference sequence). After removal of 4 bases from V and 11 bases from J, the junction contained 6 bases not matched to a gene. The CDR3: CSATQTSGQQFF. The CDR3 DNA follows: TGCAGTGCTACCCAGACTAGCGGCCAGCAGTTCTTC.

A word on this clonotype: The conserved final phenylalanine or tryptophan is absent from the CDR3, which likely points to a read error. The chain has TRBV6-5 and TRBJ2-1; tentative D call: TRBD2 (5 bases). There are 14 residues in the CDR3. The V and J ends lost 8 bases and 9 bases respectively, with 20 bases between them. The germline gives CDR1 MNHEY, CDR2 SVGAGI. The DNA of the CDR3 is TGTGCCAGCGGATCCGGGATCAGAGGAACTGAGCAGTTCCTC. Encoded protein: CASGSGIRGTEQFL.

On this clonotype: No conserved phenylalanine or tryptophan ends this CDR3, so it is likely a read error. The DNA is omitted, as the CDR3 cannot be located on it reliably, and the CDR3 follows TCRdb's listing. The V call is TRBV11-2, the J call TRBJ2-7; the DNA was not used to check the table's D call, TRBD1. The CDR3 numbers 13 amino acids, ends counted. CDR1 is SGHAT, CDR2 FQNNGV, per germline. The CDR3: CASRRTGTYEQCS.

This clonotype appeared many times. The CDR3 protein is CASSESPGGRETQYF. The CDR3 DNA follows: TGTGCCAGCAGTGAATCTCCAGGGGGGCGAGAGACCCAGTACTTC. The genes are TRBV6-1 and TRBJ2-5; D might be TRBD1 (7 bases). The CDR3 consists of 15 residues. V lost 2 bases, J lost 4 bases, and 14 bases lay in between. Germline CDR1 MNHNS, CDR2 SASEGT.

This chain links TRBV2 with TRBJ1-5, with D uncertain. The CDR3 consists of 15 residues. Deletions cut 4 bases from V and 0 bases from J, with 10 bases between. CDR1 and CDR2 from the germline V gene are SNHLY and FYNNEI. The CDR3 bases are TGTGCCAGCAGTGGGATTTGGGTTAGCAATCAGCCCCAGCATTTT. Translated, it gives CASSGIWVSNQPQHF.

This clonotype was seen only once. The chain employs TRBV29-1 and TRBJ2-1; D remains ambiguous. Trimming removed 7 bases at V and 8 bases at J, with 15 bases between. The CDR3 runs 12 residues. CDR1 and CDR2 (germline): SQVTM, ANQGSEA. The CDR3 spells CSAGWVVDEQFF. CDR3 nucleotide sequence: TGCAGCGCCGGGTGGGTAGTAGATGAGCAGTTCTTC.

This clonotype is a singleton in its sample. No conserved phenylalanine or tryptophan is present at the end of the CDR3, so a read error is the likely explanation. This chain joins TRBV11-2 and TRBJ1-2; no reliable D call. V was cut by 4 bases and J by 6 bases, with 15 bases left in between. Germline V gene sequence: CDR1 SGHAT, CDR2 FQNNGV. CDR3 length equals 14 residues. The CDR3 sequence is CASSSRDSGHGYTL. As DNA, the CDR3 is TGTGCCAGCAGCTCTAGGGATTCGGGCCATGGCTACACCCTC.

This clonotype occurred a few times. V gene TRBV6-1 combines with J gene TRBJ1-1; unclear D gene. This CDR3 contains 13 residues. Germline V lookup: CDR1 MNHNS, CDR2 SASEGT. V dropped 4 bases and J dropped 2 bases, with 8 bases sitting between them. DNA of the CDR3: TGTGCCAGCAGTGGGGCCAGTAACACTGAAGCTTTCTTT. Protein sequence: CASSGASNTEAFF.

As for this clonotype: A much larger clone differs by one base, so this may be a read error. This CDR3 is CASSLTSLLVKNIQYF. The CDR3 region has the DNA TGTGCCAGCTCACTTACTAGCTTATTAGTCAAAAACATTCAGTACTTC. The gene calls are TRBV18 and TRBJ2-4; D is perhaps TRBD2 (6 bases). CDR1 and CDR2 from the germline V gene are KGHSH and LQKENI. The germline V and J ends were trimmed by 4 bases and 3 bases, with 16 bases remaining between them. The CDR3 loop spans 16 amino acids.

The J gene is TRBJ2-7, the V gene TRBV12-3 or TRBV12-4; TRBD2 is a possible D gene (6 bases). CDR3 length equals 13 residues. Trimming took 5 bases from V and 6 from J, leaving 14 bases between them. The CDR3 DNA sequence: TGTGCCAGCAGTCCCGAACTAGCTTCCGAGCAGTACGTC. Translation gives CASSPELASEQYV.

Turning to this clonotype: This may be a read error: a much more frequent sequence differs by one nucleotide. The rearrangement uses TRBV29-1 and TRBJ1-1; no firm D call. Deletions cut 7 bases from V and 6 bases from J, with 15 bases between. This CDR3 has 12 residues. CDR1 is SQVTM, CDR2 ANQGSEA, per germline. DNA for the CDR3: TGCAGCGCTGTGGCGGAGAGGCCTGAAGCTTTCTTT. Its translation: CSAVAERPEAFF. Drawing the rest from reference TRBV29-1 and TRBJ1-1, the complete variable domain is SAVISQKPSRDICQRGTSLTIQCQVDSQVTMMFWYRQQPGQSLTLIATANQGSEATYESGFVIDKFPISRPNLTFSTLTVSNMSPEDSSIYLCSAVAERPEAFFGQGTRLTVV.

In the case of this clonotype: The junction departs from the called germline gene at one end, perhaps through a read error. The V and J genes are TRBV7-9 and TRBJ1-2; D may be TRBD1 (5 bases). Germline V CDR1 and CDR2: SEHNR, FQNEAQ (reference sequence). The length of the CDR3 is 14 residues. CDR3 DNA sequence: TGTGCCAGCGGCCCATCGACAGCTAACCATGGCTACACCTTC. Residues: CASGPSTANHGYTF.